A selection of T cell receptor beta chains follows, all from one sample in a study of post-analysis software for immune sequencing data. One entry per CDR3 protein results from TCRdb running MiXCR on the PCR reads. The table shows some 690,000 distinct CDR3 sequences, with about 32% occurring only once. Sequenced material: blood. Receptors were obtained from a girl aged 10-17 years with multiple sclerosis. The CDR3 runs from the conserved cysteine through the conserved F or W. The D gene is left open where the match is weak. The listing skips clone size in some rows; elsewhere it reads once, few, many or a size class.

D,size,J,V,DNA,CDR3
.,.,TRBJ1-5,TRBV7-8,TGTGCCAGCAGCTCCCACAGGCCTGGACAATTATATCAGCCCCAGCATTTT,CASSSHRPGQLYQPQHF
.,few,TRBJ2-5,TRBV28,TGTGCCAGCAGCCGACAGGAGGCAGAGACCCAGTACTTC,CASSRQEAETQYF
.,.,TRBJ2-1,TRBV3-1,TGTGCCAGCAGCCAAGTAGGTGGGGGGGCCAATGAGCAGTTCTTC,CASSQVGGGANEQFF
.,.,TRBJ2-3,TRBV6-2/TRBV6-3,TGTGCCAGCAGGCGACTGGATACGCAGTATTTT,CASRRLDTQYF
TRBD2,.,TRBJ2-1,TRBV20-1,TGCAGTGCTAGAGTGCCGGGGACTAGCCACAATGAGCAGTTCTTC,CSARVPGTSHNEQFF
TRBD1,few,TRBJ2-7,TRBV5-1,TGCGCCAGCAGCCCCCCCGGGACAGGGGCCCTCAATGAGCAGTACTTC,CASSPPGTGALNEQYF
.,.,TRBJ2-1,TRBV2,TGTGCCAGCAGTGGGGTTAGTGGGTACGAGCAGTTCTTC,CASSGVSGYEQFF
.,.,TRBJ2-3,TRBV10-3,TGTGCCATCAGGGGGGGACAGTCCCTCACAGATACGCAGTATTTT,CAIRGGQSLTDTQYF
TRBD1,.,TRBJ1-1,TRBV20-1,TGCAGTGCTAGAGATGTCAGGACAGGGGAGAACACTGAAGCTTTCTTT,CSARDVRTGENTEAFF
.,.,TRBJ1-4,TRBV5-1,TGCGCCAGCAGCTTGGCCGCCGGAAATAATGAAAAACTGTTTTTT,CASSLAAGNNEKLFF
.,few,TRBJ2-7,TRBV4-3,TGCGCCAGCAGCAGAGGTCGGGGACTCTACGAGCAGTACTTC,CASSRGRGLYEQYF
.,many,TRBJ2-3,TRBV15,TGTGCCACCGAGCGGTCTGGATTCACAGATACGCAGTATTTT,CATERSGFTDTQYF
.,many,TRBJ2-7,TRBV10-3,TGTGCCATCAGTGAGTCGCCCGGAAGAGAGCAGTACTTC,CAISESPGREQYF
.,.,TRBJ1-2,TRBV23-1,TGCGCCAGCAGTCCCAGCCCAGGGTTCGGCTACACCTTC,CASSPSPGFGYTF
.,.,TRBJ1-4,TRBV4-2,TGTGCCAGCAGCCAAGAGGTAGCGGTGACTAATGAAAAACTGTTTTTT,CASSQEVAVTNEKLFF
TRBD2,.,TRBJ2-7,TRBV5-1,TGCGCCAGCAGCCCCCGGACTAGATCCTACGAGCAGTACTTC,CASSPRTRSYEQYF
.,few,TRBJ2-3,TRBV5-1,TGCGCCAGCAGGACGGGGCGGGATTCCGATACGCAGTATTTT,CASRTGRDSDTQYF
.,.,TRBJ1-1,TRBV20-1,TGCAGTGCTAGGGAGGCCACGGGAGACACTGAAGCTTTCTTT,CSAREATGDTEAFF
TRBD2,.,TRBJ2-1,TRBV29-1,TGCAGCGTTCCTAGCGGGGGCATCGCCTACAATGAGCAGTTCTTC,CSVPSGGIAYNEQFF
TRBD1,.,TRBJ1-2,TRBV12-3/TRBV12-4,TGTGCCAGCAGACATGGGACAGGGAAGAGCTACACCTTC,CASRHGTGKSYTF
.,many,TRBJ2-5,TRBV4-1,TGCGCCAGCAGCCAAGATGCGACCCAGTACTTC,CASSQDATQYF
TRBD1,few,TRBJ1-6,TRBV6-5,TGTGCCAGCGGGGCCGGGACAGCATATAATTCACCCCTCCACTTT,CASGAGTAYNSPLHF
.,.,TRBJ1-2,TRBV20-1,TGCAGTGTATCACCTGGGACCCTCTATGGCTACACCTTC,CSVSPGTLYGYTF
TRBD1,.,TRBJ1-4,TRBV20-1,TGCAGTGCTATCAGGCAGGGGGCAACTAATGAAAAACTGTTTTTT,CSAIRQGATNEKLFF
.,few,TRBJ2-7,TRBV7-9,TGTGCCAGCAGCCCTTACTTGGGGGCCAACTACGAGCAGTACTTC,CASSPYLGANYEQYF
.,many,TRBJ2-7,TRBV10-3,TGTGCCATCACAGTAGGGGACGGTGCGGACGACGAGCAGTACTTC,CAITVGDGADDEQYF
.,.,TRBJ2-6,TRBV28,TGTGCCAGCAGTTTCCCTTGTTCTGCTGGGGCCAACGTCCTGACTTTC,CASSFPCSAGANVLTF
.,.,TRBJ1-4,TRBV4-1,TGCGCCAGCAGCCAAGGAAGGGCACCTAATGAAAAACTGTTTTTT,CASSQGRAPNEKLFF
TRBD2,.,TRBJ2-1,TRBV20-1,TGCAGTGCTAGCAAGACTAGCGGGGGGGGTAAGGATGAGCAGTTCTTC,CSASKTSGGGKDEQFF
.,.,TRBJ2-3,TRBV5-1,TGCGCCAGCAGCTTGGGGACGGGACGGCGCACAGATACGCAGTATTTT,CASSLGTGRRTDTQYF
TRBD1,few,TRBJ1-2,TRBV20-1,TGCAGTGCTAGAGGCGGGGACAGGGAGTATGGCTACACCTTC,CSARGGDREYGYTF
TRBD2,few,TRBJ2-1,TRBV20-1,TGCAGTGCCGAAGGCGAGACTAGCCGGGTCAATGAGCAGTTCTTC,CSAEGETSRVNEQFF
TRBD2,few,TRBJ2-1,TRBV2,TGTGCCAGCAGACCTCGTAGCGGGGGCAATGAGCAGTTCTTC,CASRPRSGGNEQFF
TRBD2,.,TRBJ2-1,TRBV29-1,TGCAGCGTCGCTACTAGCGGAGCCGACAATGAGCAGTTCTTC,CSVATSGADNEQFF
.,many,TRBJ2-7,TRBV10-3,TGTGCCATCAGTGACGTCGCGGGACAAGGCTACGAGCAGTACTTC,CAISDVAGQGYEQYF
.,few,TRBJ1-1,TRBV12-3/TRBV12-4,TGTGCCAGCAGTCTACAGGGTTTCACTGAAGCTTTCTTT,CASSLQGFTEAFF
TRBD1,.,TRBJ2-7,TRBV5-5,TGTGCCTGCAGCTTGGTTAGGGACAGTACATTCGAGCAGTACTTC,CACSLVRDSTFEQYF
TRBD1,few,TRBJ1-4,TRBV15,TGTGCCACCAGCAGGGGACAGGGCTTTAATGAAAAACTGTTTTTT,CATSRGQGFNEKLFF
.,many,TRBJ2-7,TRBV6-5,TGTGCCAGCAGTTACGCCTCCGGGGGGCGCGACGAGCAGTACTTC,CASSYASGGRDEQYF
.,.,TRBJ2-1,TRBV20-1,TGCAGTGCCCAGGACAGTCAGGCTTTTAGAAGGGATGAGCAGTTCTTC,CSAQDSQAFRRDEQFF
.,.,TRBJ2-5,TRBV7-8,TGTGCCAGCAGCCCTAGGAGGGGGATCGTAGAGACCCAGTACTTC,CASSPRRGIVETQYF
.,few,TRBJ2-1,TRBV24-1,TGTGCCACCAGTTTCAGGGCCAATGAGCAGTTCTTC,CATSFRANEQFF
TRBD1,few,TRBJ2-7,TRBV6-6,TGTGCCATTAAAGTCGGGACAGGGGTCTACAATGAGCAGTACTTC,CAIKVGTGVYNEQYF
TRBD1,.,TRBJ1-4,TRBV10-3,TGTGCCATCAGCCCCGGACAGGGGGCGGGTAATGAAAAACTGTTTTTT,CAISPGQGAGNEKLFF
TRBD2,.,TRBJ2-5,TRBV3-1,TGTGCCAGCAGCCAAGCCGGACTAGCGGCAGAGATGGCCCAGTACTTC,CASSQAGLAAEMAQYF
.,few,TRBJ1-2,TRBV6-5,TGTGCCAGCAGTTACGCTGGGCCGGGGTTTTATGGCTACACCTTC,CASSYAGPGFYGYTF
.,many,TRBJ1-2,TRBV3-1,TGTGCCAGCAGCCAAAGGACAGCTCAGGTTCACTATGGCTACACCTTC,CASSQRTAQVHYGYTF
TRBD2,.,TRBJ2-7,TRBV25-1,TGTGCCAGCAGTGGTAGCGGGATCAGCTACGAGCAGTACTTC,CASSGSGISYEQYF
.,few,TRBJ2-4,TRBV7-2,TGTGCCAGCAGCTTTCGGACAGAATACAAAAACATTCAGTACTTC,CASSFRTEYKNIQYF
TRBD2,.,TRBJ2-3,TRBV20-1,TGCAGTGCCGACGGCTTGCCGGGACTAGCGGGGACGGATACGCAGTATTTT,CSADGLPGLAGTDTQYF
.,few,TRBJ2-1,TRBV5-1,TGCGCCAGCAGCGCCTCCGGGAGCGTCAACAATGAGCAGTTCTTC,CASSASGSVNNEQFF
.,few,TRBJ1-4,TRBV2,TGTGCCATCGATAGTCGGAGGGGGGGTGAAAAACTGTTTTTT,CAIDSRRGGEKLFF
.,.,TRBJ1-4,TRBV5-1,TGCGCCAGCAGCTTGGGGGCGGCTAATGAAAAACTGTTTTTT,CASSLGAANEKLFF
TRBD1,.,TRBJ1-5,TRBV6-2/TRBV6-3,TGTGCCAGCGACGACAGGGGGGGCCAGCCCCAGCATTTT,CASDDRGGQPQHF
.,.,TRBJ2-7,TRBV6-5,TGTGCCAGCCGGGACCGACGATCCTACAATGAGCAGTACTTC,CASRDRRSYNEQYF
.,.,TRBJ2-3,TRBV2,TGTGCCGGCAGTGAAGTCCTGGGGGACCAGCCAGATACGCAGTATTTT,CAGSEVLGDQPDTQYF
.,few,TRBJ1-5,TRBV20-1,TGCAGTGCCCAAATAGGGGGGTTGAATCAGCCCCAGCATTTT,CSAQIGGLNQPQHF
TRBD1,.,TRBJ1-4,TRBV27,TGTGCCAGCAGACAGGGGGTCAAGCGTGAAAAACTGTTTTTT,CASRQGVKREKLFF
.,many,TRBJ2-3,TRBV4-3,TGCGCCAGCAGCCAAAATCCCCGGGCGGCCTTAAATACGCAGTATTTT,CASSQNPRAALNTQYF
TRBD1,.,TRBJ1-1,TRBV12-3/TRBV12-4,TGTGCCAGCAGGACTTTACAGGGGAACGCTGAAGCTTTCTTT,CASRTLQGNAEAFF